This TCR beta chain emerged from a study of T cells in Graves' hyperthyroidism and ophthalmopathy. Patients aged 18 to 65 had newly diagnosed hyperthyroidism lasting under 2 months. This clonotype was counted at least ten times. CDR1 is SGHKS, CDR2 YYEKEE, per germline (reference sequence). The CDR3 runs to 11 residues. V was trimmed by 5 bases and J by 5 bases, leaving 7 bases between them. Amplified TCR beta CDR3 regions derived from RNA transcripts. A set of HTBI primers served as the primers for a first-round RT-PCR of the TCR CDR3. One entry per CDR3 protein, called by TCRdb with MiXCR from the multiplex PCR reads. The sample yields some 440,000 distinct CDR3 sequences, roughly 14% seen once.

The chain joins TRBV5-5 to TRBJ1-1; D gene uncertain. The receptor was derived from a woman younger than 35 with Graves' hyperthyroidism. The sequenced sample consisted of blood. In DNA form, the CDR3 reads TGTGCCAGCAGTTTTACAACTGAAGCTTTCTTT. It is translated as CASSFTTEAFF.